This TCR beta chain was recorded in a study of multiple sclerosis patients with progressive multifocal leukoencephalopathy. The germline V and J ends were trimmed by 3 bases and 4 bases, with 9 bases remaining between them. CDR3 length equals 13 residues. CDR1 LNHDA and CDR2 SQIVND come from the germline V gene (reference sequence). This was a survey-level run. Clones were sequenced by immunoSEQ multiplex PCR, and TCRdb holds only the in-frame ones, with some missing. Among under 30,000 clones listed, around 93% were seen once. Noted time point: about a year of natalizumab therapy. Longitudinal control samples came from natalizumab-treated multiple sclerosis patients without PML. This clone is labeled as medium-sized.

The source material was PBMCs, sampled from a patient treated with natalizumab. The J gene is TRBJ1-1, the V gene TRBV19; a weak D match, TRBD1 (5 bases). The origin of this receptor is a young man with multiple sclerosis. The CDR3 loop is CASSMKGSTEAFF. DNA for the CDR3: TGTGCCAGTAGTATGAAGGGGAGCACTGAAGCTTTCTTT.